The clone carrying this T cell receptor (beta chain) was observed a handful of times. Its antigen is as yet unknown. TCR beta libraries were made by quantitative 5'-RACE with molecular barcodes. TCRdb analysed the 5' RACE reads with MiXCR anew, one entry per CDR3 protein. The table has 350,000 to 550,000 distinct CDR3 sequences, roughly a quarter seen once. These data belong to a study of CD8 T cells in ankylosing spondylitis. Overall study findings and caveats: It was reported that disease-linked clones were significantly enriched in matched ankylosing spondylitis synovial fluid. One TCR beta motif, made up of about 8 highly homologous variants, appeared characteristic of ankylosing spondylitis blood. Both synovial fluid and blood in reactive arthritis had previously been reported to carry some motif variants.

V lost 8 bases to trimming and J lost 10 bases; unmatched junction nucleotides: 10. The CDR3 runs to 14 residues. Germline CDR1 is LNHNV and CDR2 is YYDKDF (reference sequence). The chain couples TRBV15 to TRBJ1-6; 8 bases match TRBD1. The origin of this receptor is a male donor with ankylosing spondylitis. The sequenced sample consisted of blood, either unsorted or a sorted T cell fraction (not recorded which). CDR3 sequence reads: CATSVDRVGSPLHF. The CDR3 bases are TGTGCCACCTCAGTGGACAGGGTCGGATCACCCCTCCACTTT. The complete variable domain, with remaining parts taken from reference TRBV15 and TRBJ1-6, reads DAMVIQNPRYQVTQFGKPVTLSCSQTLNHNVMYWYQQKSSQAPKLLFHYYDKDFNNEADTPDNFQSRRPNTSFCFLDIRSPGLGDTAMYLCATSVDRVGSPLHFGNGTRLTVT.